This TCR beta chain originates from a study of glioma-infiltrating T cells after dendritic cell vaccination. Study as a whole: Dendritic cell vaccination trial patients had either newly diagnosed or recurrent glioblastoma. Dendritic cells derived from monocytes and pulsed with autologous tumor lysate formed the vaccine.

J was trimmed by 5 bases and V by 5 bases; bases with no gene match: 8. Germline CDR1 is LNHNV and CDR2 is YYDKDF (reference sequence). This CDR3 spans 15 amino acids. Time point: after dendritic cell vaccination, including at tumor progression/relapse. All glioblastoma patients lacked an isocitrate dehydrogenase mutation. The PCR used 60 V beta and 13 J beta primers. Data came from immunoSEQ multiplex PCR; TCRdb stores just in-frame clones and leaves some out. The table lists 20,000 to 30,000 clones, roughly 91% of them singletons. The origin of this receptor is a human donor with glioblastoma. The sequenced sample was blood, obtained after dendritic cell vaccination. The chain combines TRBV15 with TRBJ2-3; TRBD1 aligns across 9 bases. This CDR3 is CATSEGQGGVDTQYF. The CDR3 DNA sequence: TGTGCCACCAGCGAGGGACAGGGAGGTGTAGATACGCAGTATTTT.